Presented here are 14 T cell receptor beta chains from one specimen sequenced in a study of T cell responses to AZD1222 COVID-19 vaccine. Produced via immunoSEQ multiplex PCR; TCRdb's table is partial and in-frame only. The table lists tens of thousands of clones, more than 75% of them singletons, with 4.2% in the top ten. The sample was peripheral blood, taken on day 0 of AZD1222 vaccination. These receptors came from an adult in good health.

CDR3 nucleotide sequence: TGTGCCAGCAGCTTGGAGCCAAGGGGAGAGCGTTTCGAGACCCAGTACTTC. Its translation: CASSLEPRGERFETQYF. The rearrangement joins TRBV7-9 to TRBJ2-5, with D perhaps being TRBD1 or TRBD2 (5 bases each). Germline assignment: CDR1 SEHNR and CDR2 FQNEAQ (reference sequence). There are 17 residues in the CDR3. Trimming removed 3 bases at V and 5 bases at J, with 22 bases between.

The V gene is TRBV6-5, the J gene TRBJ2-1; no reliable D call. CDR1 is MNHEY and CDR2 is SVGAGI in the germline V gene. Trimming removed 4 bases from V and 6 bases from J, with 4 bases in between. The CDR3 totals 11 residues. The CDR3 loop reads CASSSLNEQFF. DNA for the CDR3: TGTGCCAGCAGTTCCCTCAATGAGCAGTTCTTC.

V and J are TRBV19 and TRBJ2-2; 14 bases agree with TRBD2. Per germline, CDR1 LNHDA and CDR2 SQIVND (reference sequence). Unmatched junction bases numbered 3, after V lost 8 bases and J lost 4 bases. The CDR3 contains 15 residues. CDR3 residues: CASGLAGGSTGELFF. As DNA, the CDR3 is TGTGCCAGTGGACTAGCGGGAGGTTCCACCGGGGAGCTGTTTTTT.

This clone is a singleton in its sample. The rearrangement joins TRBV10-2 to TRBJ2-2; 8 bases match TRBD2. Germline V lookup: CDR1 WSHSY, CDR2 SAAADI. This CDR3 comprises 15 residues. J gave up 3 bases and V 6 bases, and 6 bases lay outside the gene matches. Here the CDR3 reads CASRGSGKDTGELFF. CDR3 coding DNA: TGCGCCAGCAGAGGTAGCGGGAAGGACACCGGGGAGCTGTTTTTT.

The chain couples TRBV6-6 to TRBJ2-3, with D possibly called TRBD1 or TRBD2 (5 bases each). CDR1 and CDR2 (germline): MNHNY, SVGAGI (reference sequence). V was clipped by 5 bases and J by 5 bases, with 14 bases between them. The CDR3 loop spans 14 amino acids. The CDR3 DNA reads TGTGCCAGCAGTCTAGACAGCGGTGGAGATACGCAGTATTTT. Protein sequence: CASSLDSGGDTQYF.

The CDR3 protein is CASSPAGSYGYTF. The CDR3 bases are TGTGCCAGCAGCCCAGCCGGTAGCTATGGCTACACCTTC. J is TRBJ1-2 and V is TRBV4-2; D remains ambiguous. Germline CDR1 LGHNA, CDR2 YNFKEQ. V lost 4 bases to trimming and J lost 4 bases, with 10 bases between them. The CDR3 has 13 amino acids.

The CDR3 nucleotides are TGTGCCAGCAGCCTAGGAGGCGCCACAGATACGCAGTATTTT. It specifies CASSLGGATDTQYF. This chain uses TRBV2 with TRBJ2-3; TRBD2 might be the D (5 bases). Germline V CDR1 and CDR2: SNHLY, FYNNEI. V lost 6 bases and J 2 bases, leaving 12 bases between the germline ends. The CDR3 is 14 amino acids.

This chain uses TRBV30 with TRBJ1-6; no clear D. V was pared by 3 bases and J by 7 bases, with 13 bases between. CDR1 and CDR2 (germline): GTSNPN, SVGIG (reference sequence). CDR3 length equals 14 residues. The CDR3 sequence is CAWSGDVVNSPLHF. The CDR3 DNA follows: TGTGCCTGGAGCGGGGATGTCGTGAATTCACCCCTCCACTTT.

This clone turned up a few times. The chain is built from TRBV25-1 and TRBJ1-2; D might be TRBD1 (6 bases). The CDR3 has 14 amino acids. V was trimmed by 3 bases and J by 5 bases, leaving 13 bases between them. Per germline, CDR1 MGHDK and CDR2 SYGVNS. The CDR3 nucleotides read TGTGCCAGCAGTGATTTGGGGGGGGCTTATGGCTACACCTTC. Translated, it gives CASSDLGGAYGYTF.

The J gene is TRBJ1-2, the V gene TRBV9; D gene unclear. The CDR3 is 14 amino acids. Trimming took off 0 bases at V and 6 bases at J, with 12 bases between the two ends. Germline V gene sequence: CDR1 SGDLS, CDR2 YYNGEE. In nucleotides, the CDR3 is TGTGCCAGCAGCGTAGTGTCCGCTCCGAATGGCTACACCTTC. Its translation is CASSVVSAPNGYTF. The full variable domain, completed using reference TRBV9 and TRBJ1-2, is DSGVTQTPKHLITATGQRVTLRCSPRSGDLSVYWYQQSLDQGLQFLIQYYNGEERAKGNILERFSAQQFPDLHSELNLSSLELGDSALYFCASSVVSAPNGYTFGSGTRLTVV.

The chain combines TRBV11-2 with TRBJ1-1; 7 bases fit TRBD1. After removal of 1 base from V and 8 bases from J, the junction contained 4 bases not matched to a gene. The CDR3 extends over 13 amino acids. The germline gives CDR1 SGHAT, CDR2 FQNNGV. The CDR3 coding sequence is TGTGCCAGCAGCTTAGGGGACAGCGGGGAAGCTTTCTTT. It encodes CASSLGDSGEAFF.

In this sample, this clone turned up a few times. The chain joins TRBV5-1 to TRBJ2-7; tentatively, D is TRBD1 (6 bases). With 4 bases removed from V and 2 bases from J, the gap between germline ends came to 16 bases. The length of the CDR3 is 15 residues. Germline CDR1 is SGHRS and CDR2 is YFSETQ. CDR3 DNA sequence: TGCGCCAGCAGCCTCCAAGGGGGTTTCACCTACGAGCAGTACTTC. Translated, it gives CASSLQGGFTYEQYF.

This chain links TRBV24-1 with TRBJ2-7, with 7 bases matching TRBD2. Germline V lookup: CDR1 KGHDR, CDR2 SFDVKD. V shed 4 bases, J shed 3 bases, and the junction held 2 bases outside the gene matches. The CDR3 is 13 amino acids. The DNA of the CDR3 is TGTGCCACCAGTGACACGGGGGGCTACGAGCAGTACTTC. This translates into CATSDTGGYEQYF.

The rearrangement joins TRBV11-2 to TRBJ1-2; 7 bases fit TRBD1. Germline CDR1 and CDR2: SGHAT and FQNNGV. The CDR3 totals 15 residues. The trim removed 5 bases at V and 4 bases at J, leaving 10 bases unmatched. The CDR3 loop reads CASSPNRGPSYGYTF. CDR3 coding DNA: TGTGCCAGCAGCCCCAACAGGGGACCCTCCTATGGCTACACCTTC.